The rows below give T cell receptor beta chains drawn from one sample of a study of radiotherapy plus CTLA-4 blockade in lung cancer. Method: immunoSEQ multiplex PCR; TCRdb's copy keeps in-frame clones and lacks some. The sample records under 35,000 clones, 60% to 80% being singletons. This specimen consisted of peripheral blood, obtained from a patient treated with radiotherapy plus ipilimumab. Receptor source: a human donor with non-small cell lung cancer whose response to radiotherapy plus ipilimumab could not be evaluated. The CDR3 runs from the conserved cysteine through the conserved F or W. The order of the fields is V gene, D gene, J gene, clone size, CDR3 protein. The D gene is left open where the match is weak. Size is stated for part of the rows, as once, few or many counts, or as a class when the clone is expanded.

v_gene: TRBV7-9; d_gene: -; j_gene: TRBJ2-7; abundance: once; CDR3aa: CASSLGPSYEQYF
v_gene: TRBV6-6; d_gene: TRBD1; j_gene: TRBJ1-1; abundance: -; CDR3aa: CASSRTGGNTEAFF
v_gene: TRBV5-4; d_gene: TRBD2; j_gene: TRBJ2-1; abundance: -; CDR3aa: CASSQSGSSYNEQFF
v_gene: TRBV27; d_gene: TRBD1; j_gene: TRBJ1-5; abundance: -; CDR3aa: CASSSSGGYQPQHF
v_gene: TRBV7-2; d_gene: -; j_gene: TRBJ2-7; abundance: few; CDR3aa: CASSREYEQYF
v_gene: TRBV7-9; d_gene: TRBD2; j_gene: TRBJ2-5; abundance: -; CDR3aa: CASSATSGETQYF
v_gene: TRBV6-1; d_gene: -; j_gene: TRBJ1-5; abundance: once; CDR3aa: CASRERARDNQPQHF
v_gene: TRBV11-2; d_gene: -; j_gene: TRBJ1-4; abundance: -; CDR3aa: CASRASGAREKLFF
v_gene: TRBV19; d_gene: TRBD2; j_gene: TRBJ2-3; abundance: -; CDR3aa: CASKKREIDTQYF
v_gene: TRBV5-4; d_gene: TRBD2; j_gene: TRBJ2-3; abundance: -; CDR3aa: CAVRLAGRTDTQYF
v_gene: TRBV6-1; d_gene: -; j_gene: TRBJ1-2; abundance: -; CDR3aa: CASTWERGTNYGYTF
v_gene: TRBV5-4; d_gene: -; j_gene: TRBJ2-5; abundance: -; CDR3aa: CASSLGSAGSQVETQYF
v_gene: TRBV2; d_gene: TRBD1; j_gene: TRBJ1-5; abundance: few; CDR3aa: CASSDPAGTGASPQHF
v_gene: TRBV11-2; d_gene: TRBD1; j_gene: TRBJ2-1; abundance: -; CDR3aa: CASSPDRDRGDNEQFF
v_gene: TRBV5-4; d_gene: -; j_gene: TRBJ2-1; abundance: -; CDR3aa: CASSLTGDNNEQFF
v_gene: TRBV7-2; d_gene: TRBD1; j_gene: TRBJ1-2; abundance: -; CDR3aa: CASSTTGQGAPGYTF
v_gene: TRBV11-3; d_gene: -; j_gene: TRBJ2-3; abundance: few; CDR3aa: CASSLNAGDTQYF
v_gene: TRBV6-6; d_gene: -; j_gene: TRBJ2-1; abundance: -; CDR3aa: CASSLTSNEQFF
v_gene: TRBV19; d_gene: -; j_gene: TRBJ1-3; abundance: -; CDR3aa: CASIRGGSGNTIYF
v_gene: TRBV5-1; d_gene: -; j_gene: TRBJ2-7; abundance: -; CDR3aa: CASSLGNPPGAFYEQYF
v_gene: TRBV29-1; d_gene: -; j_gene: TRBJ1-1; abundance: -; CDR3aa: CSVEGLFSGTEAFF
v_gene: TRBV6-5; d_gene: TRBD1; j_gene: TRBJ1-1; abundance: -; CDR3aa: CASRYRGVNTEAFF
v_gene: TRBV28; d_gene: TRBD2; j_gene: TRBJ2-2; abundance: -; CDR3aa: CASTTNGLAGGDAGELFF
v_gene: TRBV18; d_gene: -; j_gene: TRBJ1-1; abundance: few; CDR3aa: CASSLLSDTEAFF
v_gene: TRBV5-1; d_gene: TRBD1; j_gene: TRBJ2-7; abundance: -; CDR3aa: CASSLSTGVGEQYF
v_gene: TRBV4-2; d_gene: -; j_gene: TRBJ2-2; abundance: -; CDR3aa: CASSLTSTGELFF